Sequencing of this T cell receptor beta chain was carried out in a study of blood T cell repertoires in COVID-19. Turning to the study itself: From T cells, B-cell-depleted T cells, or PBMCs came the material, which was cDNA or gDNA.

As originally analysed: Reference gene primer amplification in the assay estimated nucleated cell counts. Produced via immunoSEQ multiplex PCR; TCRdb's table is partial and in-frame only. V and J calls and clone size come straight from that table; D and trimming were deduced from the DNA. The top ten hold 4% to 5% of the sample, which has approximately 200,000 clones, 88% seen once. Germline values: CDR1 SEHNR, CDR2 FQNEAQ (reference sequence). CDR3 length: 13 residues. Trimming removed 5 bases from V and 11 bases from J, with 15 bases in between. This clonotype was sampled from a woman aged 25 to 45 with acute or convalescent COVID-19. Sequencing input: peripheral blood. The chain employs TRBV7-9 and TRBJ1-4; possible D gene TRBD1, 5 bases. The CDR3 sequence is CASSNPDGGKLFF. CDR3 bases: TGTGCCAGCAGCAATCCGGACGGGGGGAAACTGTTTTTT.